The T cell receptor (beta chain) described here comes from a study of control samples from healthy donors and cancer patients. TCRdb keeps only in-frame clones here, not all; method: immunoSEQ multiplex PCR. This sample has tens of thousands of clones, with roughly 89% found just once. The germline V gene has CDR1 SNHLY and CDR2 FYNNEI. This CDR3 has 16 amino acids. V shed 6 bases, J shed 3 bases, and the junction held 11 bases outside the gene matches. The receptor's source is a man aged 50-60 years in good health. The chain combines TRBV2 with TRBJ2-5; 9 nucleotides align to TRBD1. The sequencing sample was made of blood. The CDR3 loop reads CASRERPDRGKETQYF. For the CDR3, the DNA is TGTGCCAGCAGGGAAAGGCCGGACAGGGGAAAAGAGACCCAGTACTTC.